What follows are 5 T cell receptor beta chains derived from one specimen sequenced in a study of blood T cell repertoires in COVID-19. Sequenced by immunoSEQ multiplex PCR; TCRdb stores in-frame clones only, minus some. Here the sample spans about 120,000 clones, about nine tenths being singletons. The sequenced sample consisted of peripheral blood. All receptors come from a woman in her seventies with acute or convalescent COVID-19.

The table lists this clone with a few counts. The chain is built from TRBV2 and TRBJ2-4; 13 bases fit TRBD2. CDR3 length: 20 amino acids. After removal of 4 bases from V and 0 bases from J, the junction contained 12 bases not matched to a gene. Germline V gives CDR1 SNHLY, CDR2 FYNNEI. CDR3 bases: TGTGCCAGCAGTGCAGGTTTGGGACTAGCGGGGCTGGGAGCCAAAAACATTCAGTACTTC. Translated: CASSAGLGLAGLGAKNIQYF.

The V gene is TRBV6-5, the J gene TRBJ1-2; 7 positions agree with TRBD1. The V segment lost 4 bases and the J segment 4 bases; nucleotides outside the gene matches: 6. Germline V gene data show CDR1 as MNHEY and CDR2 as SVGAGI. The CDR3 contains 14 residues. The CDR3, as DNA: TGTGCCAGCAGTTTGGGGGGACAGCCCTATGGCTACACCTTC. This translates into CASSLGGQPYGYTF.

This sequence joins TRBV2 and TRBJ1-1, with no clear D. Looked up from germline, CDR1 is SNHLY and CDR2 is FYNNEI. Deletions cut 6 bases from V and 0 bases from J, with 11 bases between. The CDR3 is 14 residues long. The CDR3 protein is CASSPRVVNTEAFF. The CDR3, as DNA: TGTGCCAGCAGCCCGAGGGTTGTGAACACTGAAGCTTTCTTT.

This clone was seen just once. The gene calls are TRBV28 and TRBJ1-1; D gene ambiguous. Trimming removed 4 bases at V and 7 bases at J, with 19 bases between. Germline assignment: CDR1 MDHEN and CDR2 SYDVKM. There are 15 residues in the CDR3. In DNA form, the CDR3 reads TGTGCCAGCAGTTCTTCCACTCCCAGACGGAGTGAAGCTTTCTTT. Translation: CASSSSTPRRSEAFF.

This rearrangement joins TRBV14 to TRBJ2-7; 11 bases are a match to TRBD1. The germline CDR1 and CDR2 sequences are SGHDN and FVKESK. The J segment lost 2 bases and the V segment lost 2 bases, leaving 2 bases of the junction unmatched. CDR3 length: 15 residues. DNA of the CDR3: TGTGCCAGCAGCCAAAGGGACAGGGGGACCTACGAGCAGTACTTC. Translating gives CASSQRDRGTYEQYF. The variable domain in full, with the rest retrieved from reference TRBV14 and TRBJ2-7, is EAGVTQFPSHSVIEKGQTVTLRCDPISGHDNLYWYRRVMGKEIKFLLHFVKESKQDESGMPNNRFLAERTGGTYSTLKVQPAELEDSGVYFCASSQRDRGTYEQYFGPGTRLTVT.